Included here is one TCR beta chain sequence, with context. The antigen remains unidentified. This entry is derived from a study of cytomegalovirus exposure and HLA in healthy donors. Study-level findings and limits: Clonal expansion, a later analysis showed, was greater in HLA-associated TCR beta chains than in equally common others.

Vbeta (60) and Jbeta (13) primers were used in the PCR. Libraries were prepared by immunoSEQ multiplex PCR; TCRdb keeps only in-frame clonotypes and omits some of them. The sample has roughly 160,000 clones, roughly 85% seen once. The sample consisted of PBMCs. This TCR was recovered from a woman aged 25 to 39 in good health and CMV-seronegative.

CDR3 coding DNA: TGTGCCAGCAGTTACTCTACCGACAGGGATCAGCCCCAGCATTTT. Residues: CASSYSTDRDQPQHF. The rearrangement links TRBV6-5 to TRBJ1-5; 7 nucleotides match TRBD1. V lost 0 bases, J lost 5 bases, and 4 bases stayed unmatched. Per the germline V gene, CDR1 is MNHEY and CDR2 is SVGAGI. The CDR3 spans 15 residues.